This T cell receptor beta chain emerged from a study of regulatory T cells in long-lasting Graves disease. Study-wide context: Patients with new Graves' disease had used antithyroid drugs below 3 months.

Time point denoted: newly diagnosed GD, antithyroid drugs for less than 3 months. Construction of the TCR library relied on RNA isolated from PBMCs. Arm-PCR of CDR3 regions and iRepertoire HTBI primers were used to build TCR beta libraries. TCRdb re-analysed the multiplex PCR reads in MiXCR, keeping a single row per CDR3 protein. There are fewer than 650,000 distinct CDR3 sequences in the sample; around 17% occur only once, and 18% lies in the top ten. Study results and limitations: Persistent patients had more shared public clonotypes (around 3,000) than new patients (approximately 920).

CDR3 size: 15 residues. The V gene end was trimmed by 4 bases and the J gene end by 3 bases; junction bases not matched to a gene: 8. Germline loops: CDR1 MNHEY, CDR2 SMNVEV (reference sequence). This clonotype has a handful of counts. Its target is not known. These same data were also listed under a study on T cells in Graves' hyperthyroidism and ophthalmopathy.

The specimen comprised peripheral blood mononuclear cells (PBMCs), sampled at new diagnosis, from a patient treated with antithyroid drugs. The sequence was obtained from a woman in her twenties or thirties with Graves disease. V is TRBV27 and J is TRBJ2-7, with TRBD2 matching 8 bases. The CDR3 DNA is TGTGCCAGCAGTTCGCCGGGACTAGGGTTCTACGAGCAGTACTTC. It is translated as CASSSPGLGFYEQYF.